This section outlines one TCR beta chain sequence together with its context. The source of the sample is a study of PD-L1 blockade in urothelial cancer. Study-level information: Blood was evaluated 3 weeks (second dose) and 6 weeks after therapy began. A median blood sample held about 140,000 T cells and tens of thousands of unique TCRs.

Sample time point: pretreatment peripheral blood. Method: immunoSEQ multiplex PCR; TCRdb's copy keeps in-frame clones and lacks some. The data hold some 74,000 clones, with about 82% observed a single time. Unmatched junction bases numbered 2, after V lost 8 bases and J lost 0 bases. Germline-derived CDR1 and CDR2 are SQVTM and ANQGSEA. The CDR3 is 13 amino acids. Material: PBMCs, obtained around atezolizumab (anti-PD-L1) treatment. The sequence came from a man between 35 and 55 years old with urothelial cancer. This chain links TRBV29-1 with TRBJ2-1, with 9 nucleotides matching TRBD2. This CDR3 is CSQLAGSYNEQFF. CDR3 bases: TGCAGCCAACTAGCGGGCTCCTACAATGAGCAGTTCTTC.